Listed below are T cell receptor beta chains from one sample, sequenced in a study of technical replicates of blood from several donors. The table came from immunoSEQ multiplex PCR; TCRdb's copy has only in-frame clones and leaves some out. Of 60,000 to 90,000 clones in the sample, approximately 96% are singletons; the top ten hold 0.2% to 0.25%. The specimen was T cells isolated from PBMCs. All receptors derive from a human donor in good health. Both conserved end residues are part of each CDR3. D genes are given only for firm matches. Clone size, where shown, is once, few, many, or a class for clones that have expanded.

clone_size	j_call	d_call	v_call	cdr3_nt	cdr3_aa
-	TRBJ2-7	TRBD1	TRBV19	TGTGCCAGTAGCAGGGGACAGACCTACGAGCAGTACTTC	CASSRGQTYEQYF
once	TRBJ2-7	TRBD2	TRBV5-1	TGCGCCAGCACCCGACTAGCCGAGCAGTACTTC	CASTRLAEQYF
-	TRBJ2-7	-	TRBV7-9	TGTGCCAGCAGCTTAGGAGAGGCCCCCTACGAGCAGTACTTC	CASSLGEAPYEQYF
-	TRBJ1-2	TRBD1	TRBV6-1	TGTGCCAGCATACCCGGACAGGGTGGGTTCTATGGCTACACCTTC	CASIPGQGGFYGYTF
-	TRBJ2-2	-	TRBV30	TGTGCCTGGAGATGGGGGGGCGAAAACACCGGGGAGCTGTTTTTT	CAWRWGGENTGELFF
-	TRBJ2-7	-	TRBV4-2	TGTGCCAGCAGCCACGGACAGTTCTACGAGCAGTACTTC	CASSHGQFYEQYF
-	TRBJ2-7	-	TRBV27	TGTGCCAGCAGTCTAACTGGACGGACTTACGAGCAGTACTTC	CASSLTGRTYEQYF
-	TRBJ2-5	-	TRBV5-1	TGCGCCAGCAGCTTGGATACAGGAGCTCAAGAGACCCAGTACTTC	CASSLDTGAQETQYF
-	TRBJ2-1	-	TRBV2	TGTGCCAGCAGCCCCAGGGGCTCCTACAATGAGCAGTTCTTC	CASSPRGSYNEQFF
-	TRBJ1-3	TRBD1	TRBV5-1	TGCGCCAGCAGCTTAACCGGGACAGGGGCCTCTGGAAACACCATATATTTT	CASSLTGTGASGNTIYF
-	TRBJ2-5	-	TRBV5-6	TGTGCCAGCAGCAGCTCGCTAGGCGCTGAGACCCAGTACTTC	CASSSSLGAETQYF
once	TRBJ1-6	TRBD1	TRBV6-1	TGTGCCAGCAGAGGACAGGAGAGGTCACCCCTCCACTTT	CASRGQERSPLHF
-	TRBJ1-1	TRBD1	TRBV11-3	TGTGCCAGCAGCTTAGAAAGGACAGGGACCCTTCGGTTGACTGAAGCTTTCTTT	CASSLERTGTLRLTEAFF
-	TRBJ2-3	-	TRBV14	TGTGCCAGCAGCCAAGCCTGGGGCACTAGCACAGATACGCAGTATTTT	CASSQAWGTSTDTQYF
-	TRBJ1-1	TRBD1	TRBV9	TGTGCCAGCAGCGGAGTACAGGGGAGAAACACTGAAGCTTTCTTT	CASSGVQGRNTEAFF
-	TRBJ1-5	TRBD1	TRBV30	TGTGCCTTCGGACAGGGGATTCAGCCCCAGCATTTT	CAFGQGIQPQHF
-	TRBJ2-1	TRBD2	TRBV25-1	TGTGCCAGCAGTGAGCGTCTAGCGGGGATCTACAATGAGCAGTTCTTC	CASSERLAGIYNEQFF
-	TRBJ1-1	TRBD1	TRBV11-2	TGTGCCAGCAGCTCAACGGGGACAGGGAACACTGAAGCTTTCTTT	CASSSTGTGNTEAFF
once	TRBJ1-1	TRBD1	TRBV29-1	TGCAGCGTTGAACGGACAGGGGGGGCTTTCTTT	CSVERTGGAFF
-	TRBJ1-4	TRBD1	TRBV5-4	TGTGCCAGCAGCTTTGGACAGGGGGCGCGAGGTTCAGAAAAACTGTTTTTT	CASSFGQGARGSEKLFF
-	TRBJ1-3	-	TRBV7-8	TGTGCCAGCAGCTTAGCGCGGGCGGGGAGCTCTGGAAACACCATATATTTT	CASSLARAGSSGNTIYF
-	TRBJ2-7	TRBD2	TRBV6-1	TGTGCCAGCAGTGAAGTAGCTAGCGGGAGGGCAGCCTACGAGCAGTACTTC	CASSEVASGRAAYEQYF
-	TRBJ1-2	-	TRBV6-1	TGTGCCAGCAGTGGAGCCGAGACAGCTAACTATGGCTACACCTTC	CASSGAETANYGYTF
-	TRBJ2-3	TRBD2	TRBV27	TGTGCCAGCAGTTTCACTAGCGGGATATTTGGCACAGATACGCAGTATTTT	CASSFTSGIFGTDTQYF
-	TRBJ1-1	TRBD1	TRBV10-2	TGCGCCAGCAGTGAGTGGGACAGGGGCAACACTGAAGCTTTCTTT	CASSEWDRGNTEAFF
-	TRBJ2-7	TRBD2	TRBV4-2	TGTGCCAGCAGCCATGATTCGGGAGGGATCTACGAGCAGTACTTC	CASSHDSGGIYEQYF
once	TRBJ1-2	TRBD1	TRBV6-5	TGTGCCAGCAGTTACCCAGGGGGTACTGGCTACACCTTC	CASSYPGGTGYTF
-	TRBJ2-1	TRBD2	TRBV28	TGTGCCAGCAGTGTGGGACTAGCGCTGAATGAGCAGTTCTTC	CASSVGLALNEQFF
-	TRBJ2-1	TRBD2	TRBV6-1	TGTGCCAGCAGTGGAAATCCCCCGGGACTAGCCCCTGAGCAGTTCTTC	CASSGNPPGLAPEQFF
-	TRBJ2-1	TRBD2	TRBV5-4	TGTGCCAGCAGGTCCGGGACTACCCTTTTCGACAATGAGCAGTTCTTC	CASRSGTTLFDNEQFF
-	TRBJ2-7	-	TRBV6-1	TGTGCCAGCAGTGCGACAGCTAGCTCCTACGAGCAGTACTTC	CASSATASSYEQYF
-	TRBJ2-3	TRBD2	TRBV27	TGTGCCAGCAGTTTATGGGCCCCTAGCGGGAGTTCAGATACGCAGTATTTT	CASSLWAPSGSSDTQYF
-	TRBJ2-7	TRBD2	TRBV11-2	TGTGCCAGCAGCTTCCAACTAGCGGGAGGGCGGCCCTACGAGCAGTACTTC	CASSFQLAGGRPYEQYF
-	TRBJ2-3	-	TRBV7-9	TGTGCCAGCAGCTTAAGTGGGAGCGCAGATACGCAGTATTTT	CASSLSGSADTQYF
-	TRBJ2-1	TRBD2	TRBV5-1	TGCGCCAGCAGCATACTAGCGGGGGACAACTACAATGAGCAGTTCTTC	CASSILAGDNYNEQFF
-	TRBJ2-1	-	TRBV5-1	TGCGCCAGCAGCTTGTATGGGGCCGACAATGAGCAGTTCTTC	CASSLYGADNEQFF
few	TRBJ1-1	-	TRBV13	TGTGCCAGCAGCTTAGCAGGGCCGAGGACTGAAGCTTTCTTT	CASSLAGPRTEAFF
-	TRBJ2-7	TRBD2	TRBV11-3	TGTGCCAGCAGCTCCGCGACTAGCGGGGGGTCCTACGAGCAGTACTTC	CASSSATSGGSYEQYF